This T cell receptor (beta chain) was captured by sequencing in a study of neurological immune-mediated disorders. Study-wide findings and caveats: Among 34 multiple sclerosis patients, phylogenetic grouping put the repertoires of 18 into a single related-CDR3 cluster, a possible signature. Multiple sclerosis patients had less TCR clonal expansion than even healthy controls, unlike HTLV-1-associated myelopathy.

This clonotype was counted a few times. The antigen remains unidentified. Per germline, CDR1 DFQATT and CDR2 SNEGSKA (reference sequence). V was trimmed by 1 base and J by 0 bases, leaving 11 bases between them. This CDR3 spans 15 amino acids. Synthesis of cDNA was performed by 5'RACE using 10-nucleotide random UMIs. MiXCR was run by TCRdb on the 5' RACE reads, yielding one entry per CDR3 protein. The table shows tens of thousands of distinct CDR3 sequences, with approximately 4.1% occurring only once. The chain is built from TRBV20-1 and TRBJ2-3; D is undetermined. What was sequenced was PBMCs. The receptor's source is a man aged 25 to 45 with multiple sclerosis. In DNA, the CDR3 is TGCAGTGCTAGAGTTGGCAGACTTAGCACAGATACGCAGTATTTT. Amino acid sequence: CSARVGRLSTDTQYF.